Below, 4 T cell receptor beta chains from the same sample are listed, as sequenced in a study of blood T cell repertoires in COVID-19. Here immunoSEQ multiplex PCR was the method, and the copy in TCRdb shows in-frame clones only, minus some. Seen here are roughly 200,000 clones, roughly 84% observed once, and the top ten hold approximately 4.8%. Input material: peripheral blood. These TCRs come from a man between 45 and 60 years old with active or convalescent COVID-19.

The chain is built from TRBV19 and TRBJ2-2, with 9 bases matching TRBD2. Germline V lookup: CDR1 LNHDA, CDR2 SQIVND (reference sequence). J was trimmed by 2 bases and V by 5 bases; bases with no gene match: 6. This CDR3 comprises 16 residues. The DNA for the CDR3 is TGTGCCAGTAGTTTACAGGGGACTAGCAACACCGGGGAGCTGTTTTTT. Its protein product is CASSLQGTSNTGELFF. The full variable domain, completed using reference TRBV19 and TRBJ2-2, is DGGITQSPKYLFRKEGQNVTLSCEQNLNHDAMYWYRQDPGQGLRLIYYSQIVNDFQKGDIAEGYSVSREKKESFPLTVTSAQKNPTAFYLCASSLQGTSNTGELFFGEGSRLTVL.

This clone was seen a single time. The chain carries TRBV19 and TRBJ1-4; TRBD1 aligns across 9 bases. This CDR3 has 15 residues. Trimming cost V 5 bases and J 4 bases; bases outside gene matches: 5. The germline V gene has CDR1 LNHDA and CDR2 SQIVND (reference sequence). CDR3 coding DNA: TGTGCCAGTAGTCACGGACAGGGGCTTAATGAAAAACTGTTTTTT. Encoded protein: CASSHGQGLNEKLFF. Variable domain in full (rest from reference TRBV19 and TRBJ1-4): DGGITQSPKYLFRKEGQNVTLSCEQNLNHDAMYWYRQDPGQGLRLIYYSQIVNDFQKGDIAEGYSVSREKKESFPLTVTSAQKNPTAFYLCASSHGQGLNEKLFFGSGTQLSVL.

This sequence joins TRBV30 and TRBJ1-3; D is uncertain. Germline V gives CDR1 GTSNPN, CDR2 SVGIG (reference sequence). Trimming cost V 5 bases and J 4 bases, with 12 bases left between them. This CDR3 is 13 amino acids long. CDR3 DNA: TGTGCCTGGGCTACTAGCATGGGAAACACCATATATTTT. Amino acid sequence: CAWATSMGNTIYF.

The chain combines TRBV1 with TRBJ2-7; TRBD2 was called by the table and not checked on the DNA. TRBV1 is a known pseudogene. The CDR3 covers 15 residues. As DNA, the CDR3 is TGCACCAGCAGCGTTCTAAGCGGGGGGACGTACGAGCAGTACTTC. Amino acid sequence: CTSSVLSGGTYEQYF.